This T cell receptor (beta chain) was captured by sequencing in a study of regulatory T cells in long-lasting Graves disease. Study-level findings and limits: Those with persistent Graves' had less TCR diversity than newly diagnosed patients.

The CDR3 is 15 amino acids. V lost 5 bases to trimming and J lost 6 bases; unmatched junction nucleotides: 6. In germline, CDR1 is SEHNR, CDR2 FQNEAQ (reference sequence). Researchers made TCR beta libraries by using iRepertoire HTBI primers and running Arm-PCR on CDR3 regions. Original processing methods: Among the samples, around 60 TRBV and approximately 13 TRBJ segments were identified. TCRdb independently ran MiXCR on the multiplex PCR reads; one entry per CDR3 protein. TCRdb's processing, not the study's, gives the V and J calls here. This sample carries roughly 560,000 distinct CDR3 sequences, roughly a sixth of them seen once, and the ten largest clones take approximately 25%. On this clonotype: Its specificity is not known.

Time point meaning: newly diagnosed GD, antithyroid drugs for less than 3 months. The authors made the TCR library using RNA they extracted from PBMCs. These data were likewise used in another study, on T cells in Graves' hyperthyroidism and ophthalmopathy. Per that paper: Peripheral blood also featured most of the thyroid clonotypes expanded above 0.001.

J is TRBJ2-7 and V is TRBV7-9; TRBD2 agrees at 14 bases. The sequencing here drew on peripheral blood mononuclear cells (PBMCs), taken at new diagnosis, from a patient treated with antithyroid drugs. This sequence was found in a woman aged 35-65 years with Graves disease. The CDR3 bases are TGTGCCAGCAGCCGACCCGGACTAGCGGGGGGCGAGCAGTACTTC. This sequence encodes CASSRPGLAGGEQYF.